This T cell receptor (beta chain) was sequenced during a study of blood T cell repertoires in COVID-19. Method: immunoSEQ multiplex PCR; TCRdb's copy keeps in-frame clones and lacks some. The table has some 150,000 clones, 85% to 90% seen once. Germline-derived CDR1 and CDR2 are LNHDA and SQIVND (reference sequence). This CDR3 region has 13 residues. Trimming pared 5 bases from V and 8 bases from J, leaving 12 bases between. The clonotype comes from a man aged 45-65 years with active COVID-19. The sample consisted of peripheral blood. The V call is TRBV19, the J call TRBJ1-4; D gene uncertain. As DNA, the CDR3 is TGTGCCAGTAGTGCGTCGAGTCGGGAAAAACTGTTTTTT. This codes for CASSASSREKLFF.